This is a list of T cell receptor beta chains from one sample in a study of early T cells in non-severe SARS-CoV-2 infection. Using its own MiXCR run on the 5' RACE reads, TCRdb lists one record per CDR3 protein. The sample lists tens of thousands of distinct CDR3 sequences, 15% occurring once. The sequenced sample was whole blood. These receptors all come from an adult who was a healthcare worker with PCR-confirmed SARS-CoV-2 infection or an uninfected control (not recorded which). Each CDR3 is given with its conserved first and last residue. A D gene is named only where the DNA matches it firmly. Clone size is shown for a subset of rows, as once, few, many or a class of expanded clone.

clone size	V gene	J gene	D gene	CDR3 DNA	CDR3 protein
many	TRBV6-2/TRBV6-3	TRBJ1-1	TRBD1	TGTGCCAGCAGCGGGACAGCCGCGGTCTTGGCTTTCTTT	CASSGTAAVLAFF
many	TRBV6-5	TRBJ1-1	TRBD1	TGTGCCAGCAGGGGGAGGACAGGAGCGAACACTGAAGCTTTCTTT	CASRGRTGANTEAFF
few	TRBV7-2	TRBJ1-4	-	TGTGCCAGCAGCTTGCATTTTTGGGAAAAACTGTTTTTT	CASSLHFWEKLFF
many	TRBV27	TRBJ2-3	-	TGTGCCAGCAGTTCCGTCCGGGACGGCACAGATACGCAGTATTTT	CASSSVRDGTDTQYF
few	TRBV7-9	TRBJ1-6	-	TGTGCCAGCAGCCACCGGGCAGGGGACGGTAATTCACCCCTCCACTTT	CASSHRAGDGNSPLHF
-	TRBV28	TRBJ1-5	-	TGTGCCAGCAGTTTCGACAGCAATCAGCCCCAGCATTTT	CASSFDSNQPQHF
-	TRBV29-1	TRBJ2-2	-	TGCAGCGTTGAGGACCTACGGGACACCGGGGAGCTGTTTTTT	CSVEDLRDTGELFF
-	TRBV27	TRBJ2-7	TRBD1	TGTGCCAGCAGTGCCGGGACAGCCTACGAGCAGTACTTC	CASSAGTAYEQYF
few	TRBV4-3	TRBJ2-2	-	TGCGCCAGCAGCCACCACCTTGATGGGGCCGGGGAGCTGTTTTTT	CASSHHLDGAGELFF
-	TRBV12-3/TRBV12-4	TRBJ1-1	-	TGTGCCAGCAGTCTCGGGGCAGGAGTAGGTACTGAAGCTTTCTTT	CASSLGAGVGTEAFF
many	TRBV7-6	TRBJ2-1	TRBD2	TGTGCCAGTACTAGCGACCACTACAATGAGCAGTTCTTC	CASTSDHYNEQFF
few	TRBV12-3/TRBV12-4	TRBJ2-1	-	TGTGCCAGCAGTCCGCGGACCCCTGAGCAGTTCTTC	CASSPRTPEQFF
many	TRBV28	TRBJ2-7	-	TGTGCCAGCCTTAGCGGTACTACTTACGAGCAGTACTTC	CASLSGTTYEQYF
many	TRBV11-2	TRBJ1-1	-	TGTGCCAGCAGCTTAGATCTTACGACTGAAGCTTTCTTT	CASSLDLTTEAFF
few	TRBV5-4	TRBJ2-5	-	TGTGCCAGCAGCTTGGACAGGAGGGAGACCCAGTACTTC	CASSLDRRETQYF
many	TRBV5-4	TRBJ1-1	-	TGTGCCAGCAGCTTGGGCTTAGCAGGAGGGGTCGCTGAAGCTTTCTTT	CASSLGLAGGVAEAFF
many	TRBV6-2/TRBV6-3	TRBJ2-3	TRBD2	TGTGCCAGCAGTTACGGGAGGGCCACAGATACGCAGTATTTT	CASSYGRATDTQYF
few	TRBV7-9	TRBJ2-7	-	TGTGCCAGCAGCGGCCGGGGGGCTTACGAGCAGTACTTC	CASSGRGAYEQYF
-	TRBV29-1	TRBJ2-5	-	TGCAGCGTTGAGGCAGGGGGAGGAGAGACCCAGTACTTC	CSVEAGGGETQYF
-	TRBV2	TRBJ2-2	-	TGTGCCAGCAGTGGAGTTCGCGACGGGGAGCTGTTTTTT	CASSGVRDGELFF
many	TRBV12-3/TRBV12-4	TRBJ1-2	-	TGTGCCAGCAGTTTATTGGAGAACTATGGCTACACCTTC	CASSLLENYGYTF
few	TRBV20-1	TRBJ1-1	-	TGCAGTGCGGCTGAAACGGCGAGAAAAGCTTTCTTT	CSAAETARKAFF
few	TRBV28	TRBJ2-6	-	TGTGCCCAACCCGCAGGGTCAGAGAGTGGGGCCAACGTCCTGACTTTC	CAQPAGSESGANVLTF
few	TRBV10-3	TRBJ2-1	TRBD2	TGTGCCATCAGTGAGACTAGCGTGTCCAATGAGCAGTTCTTC	CAISETSVSNEQFF
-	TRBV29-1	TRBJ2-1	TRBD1	TGCAGCGTTGGGACAGGGGGCTACAATGAGCAGTTCTTC	CSVGTGGYNEQFF
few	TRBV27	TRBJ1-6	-	TGTGCCAGCAGCAACGACCGGGATTCACCCCTCCACTTT	CASSNDRDSPLHF
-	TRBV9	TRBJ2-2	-	TGTGCCAGCAGCGTAGCACTTCTAGGGGGGAACACCGGGGAGCTGTTTTTT	CASSVALLGGNTGELFF
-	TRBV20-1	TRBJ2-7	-	TGCAGTGCGGAATTAGACCGACAGTACTTC	CSAELDRQYF
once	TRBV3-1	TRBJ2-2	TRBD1	TGTGCCAGCAGCGCCGGGACAGGGGATTCTCGAGGGGACACCGGGGAGCTGTTTTTT	CASSAGTGDSRGDTGELFF
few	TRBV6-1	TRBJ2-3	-	TGTGCCAGCAGTGAAAGCGGCCGCACAGATACGCAGTATTTT	CASSESGRTDTQYF
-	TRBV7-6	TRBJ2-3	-	TGTGCCAGCAGCTTAGATGGACGAAACACAGATACGCAGTATTTT	CASSLDGRNTDTQYF
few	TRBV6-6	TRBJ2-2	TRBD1	TGTGCCAGCAGTCCTCAGGGGGCGAGCACCGGGGAGCTGTTTTTT	CASSPQGASTGELFF
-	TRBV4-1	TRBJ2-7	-	TGCGCCAGCAGCCAAAGTGGGGACGAGCAGTACTTC	CASSQSGDEQYF
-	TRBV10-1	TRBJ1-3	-	TGCGCCAGCAGGGCTGCCCCGGGCGACACCATATATTTT	CASRAAPGDTIYF